This TCR beta chain was retrieved from a study of cytomegalovirus exposure and HLA in healthy donors. Primers included in the PCR were 60 Vbeta and 13 Jbeta primers. Repertoires were generated with immunoSEQ multiplex PCR, while TCRdb's copy carries only in-frame clones and drops some. The sample has some 140,000 clones; roughly three quarters are singletons. The V segment lost 2 bases and the J segment 1 base; nucleotides outside the gene matches: 3. CDR1 and CDR2 from the germline V gene are MNHEY and SVGAGI. The CDR3 loop spans 15 amino acids. Sample: PBMCs. The sequence was obtained from a young man in good health and CMV-seronegative. The rearrangement links TRBV6-5 to TRBJ1-1; TRBD1 agrees at 8 bases. CDR3 coding DNA: TGTGCCAGCAGTTACGAAGGGACAGGGAACACTGAAGCTTTCTTT. The encoded protein is CASSYEGTGNTEAFF.